Shown below are 22 T cell receptor beta chains from a single sample sequenced in a study of cytomegalovirus exposure and HLA in healthy donors. PCR used 60 Vbeta primers and 13 Jbeta primers. The table came from immunoSEQ multiplex PCR; TCRdb's copy has only in-frame clones and leaves some out. Its clone listing holds 150,000 to 200,000 clones. The sequenced sample consisted of PBMCs. The receptor source for this set is a boy aged 10-17 years in good health and CMV-seronegative.

This chain joins TRBV5-4 and TRBJ2-3, with D possibly matching TRBD2 (6 bases). The germline gives CDR1 SGHNT, CDR2 YYREEE (reference sequence). The CDR3 extends over 15 amino acids. Trimming shortened V by 0 bases and J by 4 bases, and 12 bases separated the two germline ends. In DNA, the CDR3 is TGTGCCAGCAGCTTGGACGGCGGGGTCGCAGATACGCAGTATTTT. Its translation: CASSLDGGVADTQYF.

The chain employs TRBV6-1 and TRBJ1-5; the match to TRBD1 covers 9 bases. The CDR3 is made up of 15 amino acids. The trim removed 6 bases at V and 4 bases at J, leaving 7 bases unmatched. The germline gives CDR1 MNHNS, CDR2 SASEGT. The CDR3 DNA follows: TGTGCCAGCAGATCCGACAGGGGGTCGAATCAGCCCCAGCATTTT. Encoded protein: CASRSDRGSNQPQHF.

The V and J genes are TRBV5-1 and TRBJ2-2; no clear D gene. This CDR3 contains 16 residues. The germline CDR1 and CDR2 sequences are SGHRS and YFSETQ. V dropped 2 bases and J dropped 7 bases, with 18 bases sitting between them. The CDR3 loop is CASSFTSPLTGGELFF. The CDR3 nucleotides are TGCGCCAGCAGCTTTACATCCCCCCTGACGGGCGGGGAGCTGTTTTTT.

This chain uses TRBV11-3 with TRBJ2-3; D uncertain. This CDR3 is 12 amino acids long. Germline CDR1 and CDR2: SGHNT and YENEEA. V dropped 1 base and J dropped 5 bases, with 4 bases sitting between them. CDR3 coding DNA: TGTGCCAGCAGCTTAGGAGAAGATACGCAGTATTTT. Its protein product is CASSLGEDTQYF.

A remark on this clone: Other DNA sequences in the same sample also yield this CDR3. The chain couples TRBV28 to TRBJ2-2; D remains unclear. The V gene's germline CDR1 is MDHEN and CDR2 SYDVKM. Deletions cut 4 bases from V and 6 bases from J, with 15 bases between. CDR3 length: 15 residues. The CDR3 spells CASSSVLEVPGELFF. CDR3 nucleotide sequence: TGTGCCAGCAGTTCGGTTTTAGAGGTCCCCGGGGAGCTGTTTTTT.

The chain has TRBV7-8 and TRBJ1-2; TRBD1 agrees at 8 bases. Trimming at V came to 5 bases and at J to 8 bases, leaving 7 bases not matched to a gene. Germline CDR1 and CDR2: SGHVS and FQNEAQ. The CDR3 runs 13 residues. The DNA of the CDR3 is TGTGCCAGCAGCCGCGACAGGGGAGCAGGCTACACCTTC. Translating gives CASSRDRGAGYTF.

The chain carries TRBV7-9 and TRBJ2-3; 8 nucleotides match TRBD1. The CDR3 covers 15 residues. Germline assignment: CDR1 SEHNR and CDR2 FQNEAQ (reference sequence). The trim removed 5 bases at V and 3 bases at J, leaving 7 bases unmatched. The CDR3 nucleotides are TGTGCCAGCAGCCGGGGGACAGGTCGGACAGATACGCAGTATTTT. It specifies CASSRGTGRTDTQYF.

The chain is built from TRBV10-2 and TRBJ2-5; the match to TRBD2 covers 9 bases. This CDR3 contains 14 residues. Germline CDR1 and CDR2: WSHSY and SAAADI. Trimming took 9 bases from V and 2 from J; bases not matched to a gene: 7. CDR3 DNA sequence: TGCGCCAGTTTAGCGGGGGCACATCAAGAGACCCAGTACTTC. Encoded protein: CASLAGAHQETQYF.

V and J are TRBV30 and TRBJ1-5; no firm D call. The CDR3 consists of 13 residues. Per germline, CDR1 GTSNPN and CDR2 SVGIG (reference sequence). With 0 bases removed from V and 2 bases from J, the gap between germline ends came to 5 bases. The CDR3 sequence: CAWSVSGNQPQHF. The DNA of the CDR3 is TGTGCCTGGAGTGTATCTGGCAATCAGCCCCAGCATTTT. Looking up the rest from reference TRBV30 and TRBJ1-5 gives the full variable domain: SQTIHQWPATLVQPVGSPLSLECTVEGTSNPNLYWYRQAAGRGLQLLFYSVGIGQISSEVPQNLSASRPQDRQFILSSKKLLLSDSGFYLCAWSVSGNQPQHFGDGTRLSIL.

The chain joins TRBV29-1 to TRBJ2-5; 9 nucleotides line up with TRBD1. The last part of the DNA fits TRBJ2-7 better; the J call may be wrong. Germline V gene sequence: CDR1 SQVTM, CDR2 ANQGSEA. The CDR3 has 13 residues. The CDR3, as DNA: TGCAGCGTCGGACAGGGGCCCCCGGTCGAGCAGTACTTC. Amino acids: CSVGQGPPVEQYF.

The J gene is TRBJ1-2, the V gene TRBV28; D unresolved. The ends were cut back, 7 bases at V and 6 bases at J, with 12 bases in the middle. Germline V gene data show CDR1 as MDHEN and CDR2 as SYDVKM. The CDR3 runs 12 residues. The CDR3 DNA reads as TGTGCCAGCACCCCACGCGGGGATGGCTACACCTTC. The encoded protein is CASTPRGDGYTF.

The chain combines TRBV18 with TRBJ1-2, with a possible D match to TRBD1 (5 bases). In germline, CDR1 is KGHSH, CDR2 LQKENI. The ends were cut back, 4 bases at V and 8 bases at J, with 20 bases in the middle. CDR3 length: 15 residues. The CDR3 loop is CASSLTKERGFGYTF. As DNA, the CDR3 is TGTGCCAGCTCACTGACCAAAGAAAGGGGCTTCGGCTACACCTTC. Full variable domain (remainder filled in from reference TRBV18 and TRBJ1-2): NAGVMQNPRHLVRRRGQEARLRCSPMKGHSHVYWYRQLPEEGLKFMVYLQKENIIDESGMPKERFSAEFPKEGPSILRIQQVVRGDSAAYFCASSLTKERGFGYTFGSGTRLTVV.

The rearrangement joins TRBV2 to TRBJ1-1; 10 nucleotides line up with TRBD1. CDR3 length equals 15 residues. V lost 2 bases and J lost 4; bases outside the gene matches: 4. Germline CDR1 reads SNHLY; CDR2 reads FYNNEI. The CDR3 loop is CASSERRQGATEAFF. The CDR3 DNA reads TGTGCCAGCAGTGAACGGCGACAGGGGGCCACTGAAGCTTTCTTT. Full variable domain (remainder filled in from reference TRBV2 and TRBJ1-1): EPEVTQTPSHQVTQMGQEVILRCVPISNHLYFYWYRQILGQKVEFLVSFYNNEISEKSEIFDDQFSVERPDGSNFTLKIRSTKLEDSAMYFCASSERRQGATEAFFGQGTRLTVV.

The gene calls are TRBV7-3 and TRBJ2-3, with 8 bases that match TRBD2. The CDR3 is 16 amino acids. The germline CDR1 and CDR2 sequences are SGHTA and FQGTGA. The ends lost 2 bases at V and 4 bases at J; junction bases unmatched: 8. The CDR3 coding sequence is TGTGCCAGCAGCTTATTAACGGGGGGGCCATCAGATACGCAGTATTTT. It specifies CASSLLTGGPSDTQYF.

This chain links TRBV5-4 with TRBJ1-6, with a tentative D call TRBD1 (6 bases). Germline assignment: CDR1 SGHNT and CDR2 YYREEE (reference sequence). Trimming cost V 5 bases and J 8 bases, with 17 bases left between them. The CDR3 has 15 residues. CDR3 coding DNA: TGTGCCAGCAGGCCCCCAGGGGTGAGCCATTCACCCCTCCACTTT. Amino acid sequence: CASRPPGVSHSPLHF.

For this clone: The junction departs from germline at one end; a sequencing error may be responsible. The chain links TRBV4-1 to TRBJ1-5; 7 nucleotides align to TRBD1. Germline assignment: CDR1 MGHRA and CDR2 YSYEKL. This CDR3 is 14 amino acids long. Here the CDR3 reads CASGQGRGQRAQHF. The CDR3, as DNA: TGCGCCAGCGGCCAAGGGAGGGGGCAAAGGGCCCAGCATTTT.

The V call is TRBV10-2, the J call TRBJ2-1, with TRBD2 as a possible D gene (6 bases). The V end lost 0 bases, the J end lost 7 bases, and 13 bases lay between the germline ends. This CDR3 contains 15 residues. CDR1 and CDR2 (germline): WSHSY, SAAADI. The CDR3 region has the DNA TGCGCCAGCAGTGAGTCGAAGGCTAGCGCTAATGAGCAGTTCTTC. Protein sequence: CASSESKASANEQFF.

On this clone: One junction end disagrees with the germline gene, perhaps due to a read error. The same CDR3 can be traced to other DNA sequences in this sample. The chain employs TRBV6-5 and TRBJ2-1; TRBD2 might be the D (6 bases). This CDR3 region has 13 residues. The germline V gene encodes CDR1 MNHEY and CDR2 SVGAGI. CDR3 nucleotides: TGTGCCAGCAGTTATATGGACGGGGGTGAGCAATTCTTC. Its protein is CASSYMDGGEQFF.

The chain recombines TRBV19 with TRBJ2-1, with D tentatively TRBD1 (6 bases). The CDR3 runs 14 residues. Trimming removed 0 bases at V and 8 bases at J, with 11 bases between. CDR1 and CDR2 (germline): LNHDA, SQIVND (reference sequence). CDR3 sequence: CASSIEPSGDEQFF. The CDR3 DNA reads TGTGCCAGTAGTATAGAGCCGTCAGGGGATGAGCAGTTCTTC.

This sequence joins TRBV27 and TRBJ1-3; D ambiguous. This CDR3 contains 13 residues. Trimming shortened V by 2 bases and J by 4 bases, and 6 bases separated the two germline ends. Per germline, CDR1 MNHEY and CDR2 SMNVEV (reference sequence). The CDR3 region is CASSLRVGNTIYF. DNA for the CDR3: TGTGCCAGCAGTTTACGCGTGGGAAACACCATATATTTT.

This chain connects TRBV14 to TRBJ2-3; 7 bases align to TRBD2. Germline V gene lookup returns CDR1 SGHDN and CDR2 FVKESK. The ends lost 4 bases at V and 2 bases at J; junction bases unmatched: 3. This CDR3 has 14 residues. The CDR3 loop is CASSRRDYTDTQYF. The DNA for the CDR3 is TGTGCCAGCAGCCGTCGGGACTACACAGATACGCAGTATTTT.

The rearrangement joins TRBV27 to TRBJ1-5, with D maybe TRBD1 (5 bases). V shed 4 bases and J shed 6 bases, with 10 bases lying between them. The germline gives CDR1 MNHEY, CDR2 SMNVEV (reference sequence). The CDR3 extends over 13 amino acids. The CDR3 sequence is CASSYQGVQPQHF. CDR3 coding DNA: TGTGCCAGCAGTTACCAAGGGGTTCAGCCCCAGCATTTT.